This note documents a single T cell receptor beta chain sequence. These data originate in a study of OX40 agonist ivuxolimab in advanced cancers. Profiling relied on immunoSEQ multiplex PCR, and the TCRdb table lists in-frame clones only, not all of them. The sample includes about 84,000 clones, 89% of them seen just once. Trimming at V came to 6 bases and at J to 11 bases, leaving 8 bases not matched to a gene. Germline V gene sequence: CDR1 SNHLY, CDR2 FYNNEI. CDR3 length: 15 residues. The input for sequencing was CD4+ or CD8+ T cells sorted from blood, taken in a trial of the OX40 agonist ivuxolimab. The sequence came from an adult with an advanced solid tumor such as melanoma, head and neck, liver or kidney cancer. This sequence joins TRBV2 and TRBJ2-3; TRBD2 agrees at 16 bases. The CDR3 coding sequence is TGTGCCAGCAGGGGAGGGACTAGCGGGGGGGCCTTGCAGTATTTT. Translated: CASRGGTSGGALQYF.